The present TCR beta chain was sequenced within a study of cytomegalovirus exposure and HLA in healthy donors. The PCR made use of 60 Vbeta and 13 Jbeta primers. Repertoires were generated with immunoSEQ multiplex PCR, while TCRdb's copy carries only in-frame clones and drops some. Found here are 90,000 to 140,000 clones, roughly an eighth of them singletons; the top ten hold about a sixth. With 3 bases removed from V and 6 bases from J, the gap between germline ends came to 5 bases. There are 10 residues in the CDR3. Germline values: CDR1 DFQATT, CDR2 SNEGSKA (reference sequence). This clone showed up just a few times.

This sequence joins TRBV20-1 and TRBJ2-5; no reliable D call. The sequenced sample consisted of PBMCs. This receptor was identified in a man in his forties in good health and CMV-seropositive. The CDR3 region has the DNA TGCAGTGCTAGTGCGCAGACCCAGTACTTC. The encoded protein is CSASAQTQYF.